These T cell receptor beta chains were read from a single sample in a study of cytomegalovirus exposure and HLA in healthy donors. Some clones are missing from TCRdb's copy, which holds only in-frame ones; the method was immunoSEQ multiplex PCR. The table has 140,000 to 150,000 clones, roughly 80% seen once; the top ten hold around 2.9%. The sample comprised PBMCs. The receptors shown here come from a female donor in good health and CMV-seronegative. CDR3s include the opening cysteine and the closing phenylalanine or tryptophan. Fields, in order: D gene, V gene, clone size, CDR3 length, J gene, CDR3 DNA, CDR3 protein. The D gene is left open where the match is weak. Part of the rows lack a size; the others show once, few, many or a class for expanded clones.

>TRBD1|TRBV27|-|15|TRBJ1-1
TGTGCCAGCAGTTTCAGCTACAGGGGGAACACTGAAGCTTTCTTT
CASSFSYRGNTEAFF
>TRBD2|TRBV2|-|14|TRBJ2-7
TGTGCCAGCGGTAGCGGGAGAATTCTTAGCGTGCAGTACTTC
CASGSGRILSVQYF
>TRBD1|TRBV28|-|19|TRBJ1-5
TGTGCCAGCGCTCCCTTGGCGGGACAGCCCCAGGTCTACAATCAGCCCCAGCATTTT
CASAPLAGQPQVYNQPQHF
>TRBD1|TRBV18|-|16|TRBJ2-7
TGTGCCAGCTCACCGGGGACAGGGATTGGAAACTACGAGCAGTACTTC
CASSPGTGIGNYEQYF
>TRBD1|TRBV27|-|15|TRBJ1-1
TGTGCCAGCAGCTTAAGAAGGGGGACAGGCGATGAAGCTTTCTTT
CASSLRRGTGDEAFF
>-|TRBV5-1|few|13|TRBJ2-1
TGCGCCAGCAGCTTGGCCGAGGGCAGTGAGCAGTTCTTC
CASSLAEGSEQFF
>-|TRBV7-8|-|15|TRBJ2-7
TGTGCCAGCAGCTTAATCGACAGTCTTTCCTACGAGCAGTACTTC
CASSLIDSLSYEQYF
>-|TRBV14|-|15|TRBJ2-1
TGTGCCAGCAGCCATAGGCGGACAGACAGCAATGAGCAGTTCTTC
CASSHRRTDSNEQFF
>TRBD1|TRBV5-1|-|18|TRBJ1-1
TGCGCCAGCAGCAGGCCGACAGGGCTTAGGGGGAGAGGCACTGAAGCTTTCTTT
CASSRPTGLRGRGTEAFF
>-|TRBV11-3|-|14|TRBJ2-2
TGTGCCAGCAGCTCCAACCGGAGAGCCGGGGAGCTGTTTTTT
CASSSNRRAGELFF
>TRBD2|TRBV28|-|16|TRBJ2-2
TGTGCCAGCAGTTTATCTAGCGGGAGGGCCACCGGGGAGCTGTTTTTT
CASSLSSGRATGELFF
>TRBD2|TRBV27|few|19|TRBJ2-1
TGTGCCAGCAGTTTATTCGGGACTAGCGGGAGAGTCGCCTACAATGAGCAGTTCTTC
CASSLFGTSGRVAYNEQFF